This T cell receptor beta chain appears in the sequencing data of a study of cytomegalovirus exposure and HLA in healthy donors. Whole-study findings and limits: In a later analysis, V- and J-gene trimming of beta chains associated with a DCLRE1C missense variant, replicated independently. Earlier analysis yielded a pattern in which most TCR beta V segments were productive about 90% or about 30% of the time.

This CDR3 is 14 amino acids long. Germline CDR1 and CDR2: SGHAT and FQNNGV. V gave up 0 bases and J gave up 3 bases, with 9 bases separating them. As regards this clone: Its antigen is currently unknown.

With 60 Vbeta and 13 Jbeta primers, the PCR was carried out. Produced via immunoSEQ multiplex PCR; TCRdb's table is partial and in-frame only. Its listing shows about 200,000 clones. The chain combines TRBV11-2 with TRBJ2-7, with D unresolved. Sequencing used PBMCs. This receptor was taken from a boy aged 10-17 years in good health and CMV-seronegative. CDR3 protein: CASSLDGGFYEQYF. As DNA, the CDR3 is TGTGCCAGCAGCTTAGATGGCGGCTTCTACGAGCAGTACTTC.